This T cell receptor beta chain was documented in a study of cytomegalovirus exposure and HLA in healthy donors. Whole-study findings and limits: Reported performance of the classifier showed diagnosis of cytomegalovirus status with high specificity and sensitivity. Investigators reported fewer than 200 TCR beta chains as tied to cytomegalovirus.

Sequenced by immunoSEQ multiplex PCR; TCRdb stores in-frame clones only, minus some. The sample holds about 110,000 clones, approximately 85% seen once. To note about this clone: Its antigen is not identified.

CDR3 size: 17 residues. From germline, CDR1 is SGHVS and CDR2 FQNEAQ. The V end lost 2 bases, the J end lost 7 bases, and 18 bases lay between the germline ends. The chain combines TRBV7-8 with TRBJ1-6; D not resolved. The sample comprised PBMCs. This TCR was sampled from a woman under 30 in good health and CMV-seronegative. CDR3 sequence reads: CASSLQRWVEQNSPLHF. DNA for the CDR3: TGTGCCAGCAGCTTACAGAGATGGGTGGAACAGAATTCACCCCTCCACTTT.